This entry concerns a single T cell receptor beta chain. Under the authors' procedure: Counts of nucleated cells, estimated from reference gene primer amplification, were obtained. The table came from immunoSEQ multiplex PCR; TCRdb's copy has only in-frame clones and leaves some out. D and trimming were read from the DNA, whereas the V and J calls and clone size are those reported in that table. Of 200,000 to 250,000 clones in the sample, about 85% were seen once. Germline V gene data show CDR1 as SGHRS and CDR2 as YFSETQ. CDR3 length equals 12 residues. V gave up 4 bases and J gave up 8 bases; unmatched junction bases: 4. The data were taken from a study of blood T cell repertoires in COVID-19. Study in general: Acute and convalescent COVID-19 specimens originated in the United States, Italy and Spain.

The TCR comes from a woman aged 18-35 years who had recovered from COVID-19. The rearrangement links TRBV5-1 to TRBJ1-2; 8 bases are shared with TRBD1. The sample was peripheral blood. CDR3 protein: CASSTDRGGYTF. The CDR3, as DNA: TGCGCCAGCAGCACTGACAGGGGAGGCTACACCTTC.